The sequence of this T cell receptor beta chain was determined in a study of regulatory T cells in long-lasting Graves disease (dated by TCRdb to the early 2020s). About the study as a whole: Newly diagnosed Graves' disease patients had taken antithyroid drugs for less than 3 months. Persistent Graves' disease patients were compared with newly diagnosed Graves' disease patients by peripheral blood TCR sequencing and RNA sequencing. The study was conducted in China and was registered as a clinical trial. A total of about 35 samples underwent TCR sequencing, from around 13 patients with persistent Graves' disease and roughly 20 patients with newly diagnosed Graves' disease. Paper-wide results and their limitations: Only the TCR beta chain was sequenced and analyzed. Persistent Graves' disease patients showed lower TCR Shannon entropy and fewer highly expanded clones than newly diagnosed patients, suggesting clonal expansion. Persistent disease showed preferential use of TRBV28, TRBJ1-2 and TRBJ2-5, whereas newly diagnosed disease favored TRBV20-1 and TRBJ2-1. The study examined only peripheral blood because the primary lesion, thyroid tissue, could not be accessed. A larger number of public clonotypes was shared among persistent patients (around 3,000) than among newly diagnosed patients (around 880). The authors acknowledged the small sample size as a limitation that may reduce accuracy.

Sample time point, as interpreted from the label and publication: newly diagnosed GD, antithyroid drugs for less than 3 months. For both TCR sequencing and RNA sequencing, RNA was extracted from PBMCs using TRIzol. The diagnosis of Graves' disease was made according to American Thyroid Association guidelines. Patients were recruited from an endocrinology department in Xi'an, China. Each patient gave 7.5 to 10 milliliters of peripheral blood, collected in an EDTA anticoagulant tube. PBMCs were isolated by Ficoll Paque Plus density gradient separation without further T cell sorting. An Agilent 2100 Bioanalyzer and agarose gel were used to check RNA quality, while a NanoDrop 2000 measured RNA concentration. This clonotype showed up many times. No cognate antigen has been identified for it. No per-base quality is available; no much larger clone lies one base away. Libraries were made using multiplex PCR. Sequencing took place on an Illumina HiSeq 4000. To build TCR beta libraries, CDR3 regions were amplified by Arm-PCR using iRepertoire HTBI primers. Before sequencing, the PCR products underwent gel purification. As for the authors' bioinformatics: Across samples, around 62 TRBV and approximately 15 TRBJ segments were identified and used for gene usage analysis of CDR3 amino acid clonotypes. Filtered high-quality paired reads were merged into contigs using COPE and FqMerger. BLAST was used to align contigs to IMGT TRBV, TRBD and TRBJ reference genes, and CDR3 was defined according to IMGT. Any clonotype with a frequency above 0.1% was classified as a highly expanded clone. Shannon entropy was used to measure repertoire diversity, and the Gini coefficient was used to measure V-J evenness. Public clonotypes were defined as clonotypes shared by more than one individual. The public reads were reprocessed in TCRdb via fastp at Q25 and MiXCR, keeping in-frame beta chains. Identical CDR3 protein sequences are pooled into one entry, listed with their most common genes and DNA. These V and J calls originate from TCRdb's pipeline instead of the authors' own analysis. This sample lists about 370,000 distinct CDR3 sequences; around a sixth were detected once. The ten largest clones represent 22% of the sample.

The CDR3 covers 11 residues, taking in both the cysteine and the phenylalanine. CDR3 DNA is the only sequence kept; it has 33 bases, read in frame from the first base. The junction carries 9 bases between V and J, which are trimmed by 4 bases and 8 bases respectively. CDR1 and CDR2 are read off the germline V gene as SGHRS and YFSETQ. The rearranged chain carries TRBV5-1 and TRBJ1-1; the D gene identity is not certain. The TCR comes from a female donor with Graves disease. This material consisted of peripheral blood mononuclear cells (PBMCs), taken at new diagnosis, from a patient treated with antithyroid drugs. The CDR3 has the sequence CASSDSSEAFF. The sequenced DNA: TGCGCCAGCAGCGATTCAAGCGAAGCTTTCTTT.